The next 3 T cell receptor beta chains were all read from a single sample in a study of T-cell memory formation after mild COVID-19. From the 5' RACE reads, TCRdb called clonotypes with MiXCR, one entry per CDR3 protein. The repertoire holds about 560,000 distinct CDR3 sequences, around a sixth seen once, with roughly 7.8% in the top ten. The sequenced sample consisted of PBMCs or a T cell subset sorted from them (not recorded which). The source is an adult woman who had mild COVID-19 (a few samples of this study predate the infection). Cell type and time point are not known.

This chain joins TRBV25-1 and TRBJ2-7; TRBD2 agrees at 8 bases. This CDR3 has 13 residues. CDR1 is MGHDK and CDR2 is SYGVNS in the germline V gene. V gave up 5 bases and J gave up 6 bases; unmatched junction bases: 6. The chain's CDR3 is CASSRTSLSEQYF. In DNA, the CDR3 is TGTGCCAGCAGTCGGACTAGCCTCTCCGAGCAGTACTTC.

This clonotype turned up a few times. The chain couples TRBV29-1 to TRBJ2-1; 14 bases agree with TRBD2. Trimming removed 7 bases from V and 7 bases from J; junction bases left unmatched: 3. The CDR3 length is 13 residues. Looked up from germline, CDR1 is SQVTM and CDR2 is ANQGSEA. For the CDR3, the DNA is TGCAGCGATAGACTAGCGGGAGGGAATGAGCAGTTCTTC. Its protein is CSDRLAGGNEQFF.

J is TRBJ1-5 and V is TRBV7-8; 8 bases line up with TRBD1. The CDR3 is made up of 16 amino acids. Per the germline V gene, CDR1 is SGHVS and CDR2 is FQNEAQ. Trimming at V came to 5 bases and at J to 2 bases, leaving 8 bases not matched to a gene. The CDR3, as DNA: TGTGCCAGCAGCGTAGGACAGGGTTGGCGCAATCAGCCCCAGCATTTT. This gives the protein CASSVGQGWRNQPQHF.